This T cell receptor (beta chain) comes out of a study of T-cell reconstitution after alpha-beta-depleted transplantation in children. Study-level results: Several hundred rapidly expanded clones from non-depleted graft cells reportedly supplied alpha-beta T cells about two months post-transplant. Surviving recipient T cells and thymic progenitors produced the high day-60 TCRbeta diversity seen in some patients.

Germline-derived CDR1 and CDR2 are SGHVS and FQNEAQ. The CDR3 is made up of 14 amino acids. Trimming removed 5 bases from V and 8 bases from J, with 16 bases in between. This clonotype came up a few times. The antigen remains undetermined. It was with unique molecular identifiers that the TCRbeta library was prepared. MiXCR was run by TCRdb on the PCR reads, yielding one entry per CDR3 protein. The sample has about 590,000 distinct CDR3 sequences, 10% to 15% seen once; the top ten hold 2.2%. Sequencing used PBMCs, mostly from graft donor cells, obtained 360 days after TCRalphabeta/CD19-depleted stem cell transplant. The chain is built from TRBV7-8 and TRBJ2-1, with D perhaps matching TRBD2 (7 bases). This TCR came from a male patient aged 10 to 17 who had a stem cell transplant for acute myeloid leukemia, so the T cells may come from the graft donor. The chain's CDR3 is CASSIGGRGYEQFF. CDR3 coding DNA: TGTGCCAGCAGCATAGGGGGGAGGGGCTATGAGCAGTTCTTC.